A selection of T cell receptor beta chains follows, all from one sample in a study of blood T cells in healthy people across ages. MiXCR, applied by TCRdb to the 5' RACE reads, yields one record per CDR3 protein. Of roughly 1,500,000 distinct CDR3 sequences in the sample, 40% to 50% are singletons; the top ten hold 7.9%. Source material: blood. All receptors derive from a young woman in good health. The CDR3 runs from the conserved cysteine through the conserved F or W. D genes are given only for firm matches. Not all rows give a size; the values are once, few, many and, for expanded clones, a class.

TRBJ2-3 | NA | TRBV6-6 | TRBD2 | CASKRLAGGSQYF | TGTGCCAGCAAAAGACTAGCGGGAGGGTCGCAGTATTTT
TRBJ2-3 | few | TRBV29-1 | TRBD1 | CSVEGAPQGSGTDTQYF | TGCAGCGTTGAGGGGGCCCCACAGGGGTCGGGCACAGATACGCAGTATTTT
TRBJ2-5 | NA | TRBV2 | TRBD1 | CASKGQNGATQYF | TGTGCCAGCAAGGGACAGAACGGAGCGACCCAGTACTTC
TRBJ2-1 | few | TRBV10-3 | TRBD1 | CAIRQGAYEQFF | TGTGCCATCAGACAGGGGGCCTATGAGCAGTTCTTC
TRBJ2-7 | NA | TRBV5-1 | NA | CASSPSTRIYNEQYF | TGCGCCAGCAGCCCATCGACTAGAATCTACAATGAGCAGTACTTC
TRBJ2-5 | NA | TRBV4-1 | TRBD2 | CASSQLLAGVTGDEQYF | TGCGCCAGCAGCCAACTCCTAGCGGGGGTAACCGGGGATGAGCAGTACTTC
TRBJ1-2 | NA | TRBV27 | NA | CASSLGDRYGYTF | TGTGCCAGCAGTTTAGGGGATAGGTATGGCTACACCTTC
TRBJ1-2 | NA | TRBV11-2 | NA | CASSSTLRGDGYTF | TGTGCCAGCAGCTCGACCCTTCGAGGGGATGGCTACACCTTC
TRBJ2-7 | many | TRBV28 | NA | CASSLSGISYEQYF | TGTGCCAGCAGCTTAAGTGGGATCTCATACGAGCAGTACTTC
TRBJ2-5 | few | TRBV9 | TRBD2 | CASSAQRGAEQTQYF | TGTGCCAGCAGCGCCCAGCGGGGGGCCGAGCAGACCCAGTACTTC
TRBJ2-7 | few | TRBV4-2 | NA | CASSQDPPEVRGYEQYF | TGTGCCAGCAGCCAAGATCCTCCCGAGGTGCGGGGCTACGAGCAGTACTTC
TRBJ2-2 | NA | TRBV20-1 | NA | CSARDLGDTGELFF | TGCAGTGCTAGAGATCTAGGAGACACCGGGGAGCTGTTTTTT
TRBJ1-6 | few | TRBV28 | TRBD1 | CASSSDRAKNSPLHF | TGTGCCAGCAGTTCGGACAGGGCTAAGAATTCACCCCTCCACTTT
TRBJ2-7 | NA | TRBV27 | TRBD2 | CASSPLKLAGVYEQYF | TGTGCCAGCAGTCCTCTTAAACTAGCGGGGGTCTACGAGCAGTACTTC
TRBJ2-2 | NA | TRBV12-3/TRBV12-4 | NA | CASSLRAGVGPGELFF | TGTGCCAGCAGTTTAAGGGCCGGGGTGGGGCCCGGGGAGCTGTTTTTT
TRBJ1-2 | NA | TRBV20-1 | NA | CSARDGQSLFDGYTF | TGCAGTGCTAGAGACGGGCAGTCTTTATTCGATGGCTACACCTTC
TRBJ2-7 | NA | TRBV20-1 | TRBD2 | CSASDPRGGTYEQYF | TGCAGTGCTAGTGATCCGCGGGGGGGAACCTACGAGCAGTACTTC
TRBJ2-1 | few | TRBV7-9 | NA | CASSPFRDEQFF | TGTGCCAGCAGCCCGTTTAGGGATGAGCAGTTCTTC
TRBJ2-3 | few | TRBV18 | TRBD1 | CASSPLGTGGTDTQYF | TGTGCCAGCTCACCCCTAGGGACAGGGGGAACAGATACGCAGTATTTT
TRBJ1-5 | few | TRBV12-3/TRBV12-4 | NA | CASTINFIAGGLYSNQPQHF | TGTGCCAGCACCATAAACTTCATCGCGGGGGGCCTATATAGCAATCAGCCCCAGCATTTT
TRBJ1-2 | NA | TRBV14 | NA | CASSQDFGGWNGYTF | TGTGCCAGCAGCCAAGATTTCGGGGGTTGGAATGGCTACACCTTC
TRBJ2-4 | NA | TRBV11-2 | NA | CASSLGAPDTTKNIQYF | TGTGCCAGCAGCTTGGGGGCCCCCGACACGACCAAAAACATTCAGTACTTC